The 23 T cell receptor beta chains below all came from one sample that was sequenced in a study of tissue T cells after allogeneic stem cell transplantation. The table came from immunoSEQ multiplex PCR; TCRdb's copy has only in-frame clones and leaves some out. The table has about 600 clones, about three quarters seen once. The specimen comprised duodenal tissue, sampled at autopsy. The origin of the receptors is a female patient aged 40 to 75 with steroid-refractory graft-versus-host disease after an allogeneic stem cell transplant. Some T cells may be provided by the graft donor.

The chain couples TRBV27 to TRBJ2-1; 8 nucleotides agree with TRBD2. V lost 11 bases and J lost 0; bases outside the gene matches: 3. The CDR3 is made up of 13 amino acids. Germline V gene data show CDR1 as MNHEY and CDR2 as SMNVEV (reference sequence). CDR3 DNA: TGTGCCGCCGGGGGGGCCTCCTACAATGAGCAGTTCTTC. It yields the protein CAAGGASYNEQFF.

This clone was counted a single time. The chain recombines TRBV27 with TRBJ1-1; tentative D call: TRBD1 (5 bases). V was trimmed by 0 bases and J by 4 bases, leaving 12 bases between them. The CDR3 covers 15 residues. Germline V CDR1 and CDR2: MNHEY, SMNVEV (reference sequence). The DNA of the CDR3 is TGTGCCAGCAGTTTATCATGGAGGGGCCCCACTGAAGCTTTCTTT. Protein sequence: CASSLSWRGPTEAFF.

This chain joins TRBV3-1 (or the pseudogene TRBV3-2) and TRBJ1-3; D ambiguous. V gave up 5 bases and J gave up 5 bases, with 19 bases separating them. The CDR3 is 16 amino acids. Per the germline V gene, CDR1 is LGHDT and CDR2 is YNNKEL (reference sequence). The CDR3 DNA is TGTGCCAGCAGCTCCGATACTTTACACGCACGAAACACCATATATTTT. This gives the protein CASSSDTLHARNTIYF.

CDR3 residues: CASSTGLQETQYF. The CDR3 DNA reads TGTGCCAGCTCAACGGGACTCCAAGAGACCCAGTACTTC. The J gene is TRBJ2-5, the V gene TRBV18, with a weak D call TRBD2 (6 bases). The germline gives CDR1 KGHSH, CDR2 LQKENI. The V end lost 5 bases, the J end lost 1 base, and 8 bases lay between the germline ends. The CDR3 sequence is 13 residues long.

The chain uses TRBV2 and TRBJ2-7, with 7 nucleotides matching TRBD1. The trim removed 3 bases at V and 1 base at J, leaving 6 bases unmatched. There are 15 residues in the CDR3. Per germline, CDR1 SNHLY and CDR2 FYNNEI. DNA for the CDR3: TGTGCCAGCAGTGATGACAGGGCGTGGTCCTACGAGCAGTACTTC. It translates to CASSDDRAWSYEQYF.

The chain is built from TRBV27 and TRBJ1-1; no firm D call. This CDR3 has 13 residues. Between the trimmed V and J ends, which lost 6 bases and 2 bases, there was a span of 10 bases. Germline lookup yields CDR1 MNHEY and CDR2 SMNVEV (reference sequence). The CDR3 DNA sequence: TGTGCCAGCAGCATCCAGGCTAACACTGAAGCTTTCTTT. Amino acids: CASSIQANTEAFF.

The chain has TRBV6-5 and TRBJ1-4; 9 bases align to TRBD1. The V gene's germline CDR1 is MNHEY and CDR2 SVGAGI. This CDR3 contains 15 residues. Trimming took 2 bases from V and 9 from J; bases not matched to a gene: 7. The CDR3 DNA sequence: TGTGCCAGCAGTTACACAGGGGGCGCAGGGAAAAAACTGTTTTTT. It translates to CASSYTGGAGKKLFF.

Here the CDR3 reads CSARLDSGYTF. The CDR3 region has the DNA TGCAGTGCCAGATTGGACAGTGGCTACACCTTC. This chain links TRBV20-1 with TRBJ1-2; possible D gene TRBD1, 6 bases. The CDR3 is 11 amino acids. Trimming pared 6 bases from V and 7 bases from J, leaving 12 bases between. Per germline, CDR1 DFQATT and CDR2 SNEGSKA (reference sequence).

This clone turned up a few times. This rearrangement joins TRBV25-1 to TRBJ2-7, with 8 bases fitting TRBD1. Germline trimming cut 3 bases from V and 2 bases from J; bases unmatched to any gene: 9. The CDR3 has 16 residues. The germline gives CDR1 MGHDK, CDR2 SYGVNS. The CDR3 is CASSDRIGQGAYEQYF. The CDR3 DNA follows: TGTGCCAGCAGTGATCGGATAGGACAGGGAGCCTACGAGCAGTACTTC.

This chain links TRBV4-2 with TRBJ1-6; TRBD1 might be the D (6 bases). This CDR3 has 16 residues. Trimming pared 4 bases from V and 0 bases from J, leaving 10 bases between. Germline V gene lookup returns CDR1 LGHNA and CDR2 YNFKEQ. DNA of the CDR3: TGTGCCAGCAGCCCCACAGGGAGCTCCTATAATTCACCCCTCCACTTT. This translates into CASSPTGSSYNSPLHF.

The rearrangement joins TRBV20-1 to TRBJ2-2, with D unresolved. The CDR3 runs 11 residues. Trimming removed 3 bases from V and 7 bases from J, with 6 bases in between. Germline V gives CDR1 DFQATT, CDR2 SNEGSKA (reference sequence). The CDR3 region is CSASRNGELFF. The CDR3 DNA is TGCAGTGCTAGCCGGAACGGGGAGCTGTTTTTT.

This clone was counted a few times. The chain has TRBV18 and TRBJ1-1; D ambiguous. The germline CDR1 and CDR2 sequences are KGHSH and LQKENI. This CDR3 comprises 12 residues. V lost 5 bases to trimming and J lost 6 bases, with 10 bases between them. The CDR3 is CASSRGAAEAFF. In DNA, the CDR3 is TGTGCCAGCTCAAGAGGAGCGGCTGAAGCTTTCTTT. Based on the CDR3 plus reference TRBV18 and TRBJ1-1, the full variable domain is NAGVMQNPRHLVRRRGQEARLRCSPMKGHSHVYWYRQLPEEGLKFMVYLQKENIIDESGMPKERFSAEFPKEGPSILRIQQVVRGDSAAYFCASSRGAAEAFFGQGTRLTVV.

The V gene is TRBV28, the J gene TRBJ2-1, with 13 positions matching TRBD2. Germline V gives CDR1 MDHEN, CDR2 SYDVKM. V dropped 8 bases and J dropped 9; count of bases not matched to a gene: 10. The CDR3 runs 15 residues. Here the CDR3 DNA reads TGTGCCAGCTCCCTTTGGACTAGCGGGAGTGGTGAGCAGTTCTTC. This gives the protein CASSLWTSGSGEQFF. Full variable domain (missing parts from reference TRBV28 and TRBJ2-1): DVKVTQSSRYLVKRTGEKVFLECVQDMDHENMFWYRQDPGLGLRLIYFSYDVKMKEKGDIPEGYSVSREKKERFSLILESASTNQTSMYLCASSLWTSGSGEQFFGPGTRLTVL.

This clone was observed a single time. The chain uses TRBV7-9 and TRBJ2-5; D perhaps matches TRBD2 (5 bases). The V gene's germline CDR1 is SEHNR and CDR2 FQNEAQ (reference sequence). Trimming cost V 4 bases and J 2 bases, with 11 bases left between them. The CDR3 spans 14 residues. In DNA form, the CDR3 reads TGTGCCAGCAGCTCTTCGGGGAATCAAGAGACCCAGTACTTC. This translates into CASSSSGNQETQYF. Full variable domain (remainder filled in from reference TRBV7-9 and TRBJ2-5): DTGVSQNPRHKITKRGQNVTFRCDPISEHNRLYWYRQTLGQGPEFLTYFQNEAQLEKSRLLSDRFSAERPKGSFSTLEIQRTEQGDSAMYLCASSSSGNQETQYFGPGTRLLVL.

This rearrangement joins TRBV5-4 to TRBJ1-1; possible D gene TRBD1, 6 bases. Trimming shortened V by 2 bases and J by 0 bases, and 11 bases separated the two germline ends. Germline assignment: CDR1 SGHNT and CDR2 YYREEE (reference sequence). This CDR3 has 15 residues. The CDR3 DNA follows: TGTGCCAGCAGCTTCCTCAGGGGATTGAACACTGAAGCTTTCTTT. This gives the protein CASSFLRGLNTEAFF.

This chain links TRBV7-2 with TRBJ2-1, with D perhaps TRBD2 (5 bases). The germline V gene encodes CDR1 SGHTA and CDR2 FQGNSA. This CDR3 region has 19 residues. V was pared by 2 bases and J by 3 bases, with 23 bases between. The CDR3: CASSLLGGWTGIIYNEQFF. CDR3 DNA sequence: TGTGCCAGCAGCTTACTCGGCGGATGGACCGGGATAATCTACAATGAGCAGTTCTTC.

The chain combines TRBV19 with TRBJ2-7; D remains ambiguous. This CDR3 is built from 11 residues. The germline CDR1 and CDR2 sequences are LNHDA and SQIVND (reference sequence). V gave up 10 bases and J gave up 3 bases, with 10 bases separating them. The CDR3 here is CATSENYEQYF. The CDR3 DNA reads TGTGCCACCTCGGAAAACTACGAGCAGTACTTC.

The genes are TRBV19 and TRBJ2-1, with 12 bases lining up with TRBD2. The V gene's germline CDR1 is LNHDA and CDR2 SQIVND (reference sequence). CDR3 length: 17 amino acids. The ends lost 3 bases at V and 4 bases at J; junction bases unmatched: 7. The chain's CDR3 is CASSMALTSGGYNEQFF. CDR3 coding DNA: TGTGCCAGTAGTATGGCCCTGACTAGCGGGGGATACAATGAGCAGTTCTTC.

The chain is built from TRBV18 and TRBJ2-5; D call uncertain. The germline CDR1 and CDR2 sequences are KGHSH and LQKENI. Trimming took off 0 bases at V and 5 bases at J, with 7 bases between the two ends. The CDR3 loop spans 13 amino acids. The CDR3 loop reads CASSPPGGETQYF. CDR3 nucleotide sequence: TGTGCCAGCTCACCACCTGGCGGCGAGACCCAGTACTTC.

The V gene is TRBV5-1, the J gene TRBJ2-3; D uncertain. The CDR3 runs to 16 residues. In germline, CDR1 is SGHRS, CDR2 YFSETQ. V was pared by 2 bases and J by 0 bases, with 13 bases between. The CDR3 spells CASSLPGWPSTDTQYF. Written as DNA, the CDR3 is TGCGCCAGCAGCTTACCCGGATGGCCAAGCACAGATACGCAGTATTTT.

This rearrangement joins TRBV10-2 to TRBJ2-7, with TRBD1 matching 7 bases. The CDR3 runs 15 residues. Trimming at V came to 5 bases and at J to 2 bases, leaving 9 bases not matched to a gene. Germline V CDR1 and CDR2: WSHSY, SAAADI. CDR3 in DNA: TGCGCCAGCAGTTCCCGGGACAGTTTAGCCTACGAGCAGTACTTC. Amino acid sequence: CASSSRDSLAYEQYF.

This clone was found a few times. The V gene is TRBV21-1, the J gene TRBJ1-1. TRBV21-1 is listed as a pseudogene. The CDR3 runs to 17 residues. The CDR3 is CASSKRGVQGRNTEAFF. As DNA, the CDR3 is TGTGCCAGCAGCAAACGGGGGGTACAGGGGAGGAACACTGAAGCTTTCTTT.

The V call is TRBV6-5, the J call TRBJ2-7; D tentatively fits TRBD1 or TRBD2 (6 bases each). V was clipped by 6 bases and J by 3 bases, with 12 bases between them. This CDR3 has 13 amino acids. Germline-derived CDR1 and CDR2 are MNHEY and SVGAGI. This chain's CDR3 is CASRPRGLYEQYF. CDR3 DNA: TGTGCCAGCAGGCCCCGGGGGCTCTACGAGCAGTACTTC.